Presented here are 27 T cell receptor beta chains from one specimen sequenced in a study of T cell responses to AZD1222 COVID-19 vaccine. Assay used: immunoSEQ multiplex PCR; TCRdb lists only in-frame clones, some missing. The table includes 100,000 to 150,000 clones, approximately 83% detected once. The sample in question was peripheral blood, obtained on day 0 of AZD1222 vaccination. Receptors originate from an adult in good health.

The chain employs TRBV19 and TRBJ1-3; a possible D gene is TRBD1 (5 bases). The CDR3 runs to 14 residues. Germline V CDR1 and CDR2: LNHDA, SQIVND (reference sequence). Trimming pared 4 bases from V and 1 base from J, leaving 8 bases between. CDR3 sequence reads: CASSTRGSGNTIYF. The DNA for the CDR3 is TGTGCCAGTAGTACAAGGGGTTCTGGAAACACCATATATTTT.

This rearrangement joins TRBV18 to TRBJ2-2; D remains unclear. V was trimmed by 1 base and J by 5 bases, leaving 11 bases between them. The CDR3 is 15 amino acids. Germline V gene lookup returns CDR1 KGHSH and CDR2 LQKENI. The CDR3 reads CASSPRQLRTGELFF. The CDR3 DNA reads TGTGCCAGCTCACCACGGCAGCTCCGGACCGGGGAGCTGTTTTTT.

The chain links TRBV14 to TRBJ2-3, with 9 bases identical to TRBD2. Unmatched junction bases numbered 5, after V lost 4 bases and J lost 0 bases. The CDR3 has 16 amino acids. Germline CDR1 reads SGHDN; CDR2 reads FVKESK. The CDR3 sequence is CASSPTSGASTDTQYF. CDR3 coding DNA: TGTGCCAGCAGCCCGACTAGCGGTGCTAGCACAGATACGCAGTATTTT.

This chain joins TRBV24-1 and TRBJ1-2; no definite D call. This CDR3 has 15 residues. Trimming took off 5 bases at V and 4 bases at J, with 16 bases between the two ends. Looked up from germline, CDR1 is KGHDR and CDR2 is SFDVKD. CDR3 sequence reads: CATSAPYDGVYGYTF. The CDR3 nucleotides are TGTGCCACCAGTGCCCCTTACGATGGGGTCTATGGCTACACCTTC.

This clone was observed a single time. The chain joins TRBV24-1 to TRBJ1-2; D unresolved. Per germline, CDR1 KGHDR and CDR2 SFDVKD. CDR3 length: 13 residues. Trimming stripped 3 bases from V and 0 bases from J, with 4 bases between. The CDR3 reads CATSDRANYGYTF. CDR3 bases: TGTGCCACCAGTGATAGAGCTAACTATGGCTACACCTTC.

This clone came up a few times. The CDR3 DNA reads as TGTGCCTCCAGTCGGGTCACCGGGGAGCTGTTTTTT. The encoded protein is CASSRVTGELFF. V and J are TRBV30 and TRBJ2-2; the D is unclear. The CDR3 has 12 residues. Trimming stripped 7 bases from V and 4 bases from J, with 10 bases between. Germline V gene sequence: CDR1 GTSNPN, CDR2 SVGIG (reference sequence).

This clone was detected once. This chain connects TRBV12-3 or TRBV12-4 to TRBJ1-1; possibly TRBD1 for D (6 bases). This CDR3 spans 13 amino acids. V dropped 7 bases and J dropped 8 bases, with 17 bases sitting between them. The CDR3 region is CASTPGGRDEAFF. DNA of the CDR3: TGTGCCAGCACCCCGGGGGGCAGGGACGAAGCTTTCTTT.

V is TRBV7-8 and J is TRBJ1-3; D not resolved. Germline loops: CDR1 SGHVS, CDR2 FQNEAQ. The CDR3 is 15 residues long. The ends were cut back, 5 bases at V and 2 bases at J, with 13 bases in the middle. This CDR3 is CASSARRETGNTIYF. The CDR3 DNA reads as TGTGCCAGCAGCGCACGCCGGGAAACTGGAAACACCATATATTTT.

The V gene is TRBV11-1, the J gene TRBJ1-2; D not resolved. The CDR3 spans 13 residues. Per the germline V gene, CDR1 is SGHAT and CDR2 is FQDESV (reference sequence). Between the trimmed V and J ends, which lost 0 bases and 4 bases, there was a span of 6 bases. CDR3: CASSLASAYGYTF. CDR3 nucleotide sequence: TGTGCCAGCAGCTTAGCAAGTGCCTATGGCTACACCTTC. Drawing the rest from reference TRBV11-1 and TRBJ1-2, the complete variable domain is EAEVAQSPRYKITEKSQAVAFWCDPISGHATLYWYRQILGQGPELLVQFQDESVVDDSQLPKDRFSAERLKGVDSTLKIQPAELGDSAMYLCASSLASAYGYTFGSGTRLTVV.

The rearrangement uses TRBV6-5 and TRBJ2-2; maybe TRBD1 (5 bases). The CDR3 loop spans 16 amino acids. Germline V gene data show CDR1 as MNHEY and CDR2 as SVGAGI. V was clipped by 2 bases and J by 2 bases, with 12 bases between them. The CDR3 nucleotides are TGTGCCAGCAGTTACCACGGACAAACAAACACCGGGGAGCTGTTTTTT. It yields the protein CASSYHGQTNTGELFF.

J is TRBJ1-3 and V is TRBV30, with D unresolved. V was clipped by 4 bases and J by 12 bases, with 13 bases between them. Germline values: CDR1 GTSNPN, CDR2 SVGIG (reference sequence). The CDR3 is 11 amino acids. CDR3 sequence (DNA): TGTGCCTGGAACCAGGAAGGATTCATATATTTT. Translation: CAWNQEGFIYF.

V is TRBV7-2 and J is TRBJ2-7; D is uncertain. The ends were cut back, 2 bases at V and 6 bases at J, with 5 bases in the middle. This CDR3 is 11 amino acids long. Per germline, CDR1 SGHTA and CDR2 FQGNSA. The CDR3 sequence: CASSLYSEQYF. CDR3 sequence (DNA): TGTGCCAGCAGCTTATATAGCGAGCAGTACTTC.

This sequence joins TRBV27 and TRBJ2-7; D gene uncertain. The ends were cut back, 0 bases at V and 0 bases at J, with 15 bases in the middle. Germline V gives CDR1 MNHEY, CDR2 SMNVEV (reference sequence). The CDR3 is 17 amino acids. The CDR3 DNA reads TGTGCCAGCAGTTTATCCTATAGGGTGCTAAGCTCCTACGAGCAGTACTTC. Translation: CASSLSYRVLSSYEQYF.

The chain links TRBV6-5 to TRBJ2-2; TRBD1 or TRBD2 may be the D gene (5 bases each). From germline, CDR1 is MNHEY and CDR2 SVGAGI. V was cut by 6 bases and J by 0 bases, with 8 bases left in between. The CDR3 has 14 amino acids. CDR3 bases: TGTGCCAGCAGATGGGGGACGAACACCGGGGAGCTGTTTTTT. As protein: CASRWGTNTGELFF.

This chain joins TRBV7-2 and TRBJ2-1, with D maybe TRBD2 (6 bases). V was clipped by 5 bases and J by 7 bases, with 15 bases between them. CDR3 size: 14 residues. Germline-derived CDR1 and CDR2 are SGHTA and FQGNSA. Here the CDR3 reads CASSPGTGGNEQFF. DNA of the CDR3: TGTGCCAGCAGCCCTGGGACTGGTGGGAATGAGCAGTTCTTC.

The rearrangement joins TRBV27 to TRBJ2-7; TRBD1 agrees at 9 bases. In germline, CDR1 is MNHEY, CDR2 SMNVEV (reference sequence). The CDR3 is 14 residues long. V shed 3 bases, J shed 1 base, and the junction held 1 base outside the gene matches. Here the CDR3 reads CASSLGQGSYEQYF. The CDR3 nucleotides read TGTGCCAGCAGTTTGGGACAGGGTTCCTACGAGCAGTACTTC.

The chain employs TRBV7-2 and TRBJ2-7, with 13 bases identical to TRBD2. The trim removed 4 bases at V and 0 bases at J, leaving 3 bases unmatched. This CDR3 region has 16 residues. CDR1 and CDR2 (germline): SGHTA, FQGNSA. In nucleotides, the CDR3 is TGTGCCAGCAGCTCGACTAGCGGGAGGTTCTCCTACGAGCAGTACTTC. Translated: CASSSTSGRFSYEQYF.

The chain combines TRBV20-1 with TRBJ2-7; D is unclear. The CDR3 is made up of 11 amino acids. The germline gives CDR1 DFQATT, CDR2 SNEGSKA (reference sequence). The V and J ends lost 6 bases and 3 bases respectively, with 9 bases between them. DNA of the CDR3: TGCAGTGCCCAGGTGAGCTACGAGCAGTACTTC. Its protein product is CSAQVSYEQYF.

This chain joins TRBV19 and TRBJ2-3; D may be TRBD2 (5 bases). This CDR3 region has 15 residues. V dropped 6 bases and J dropped 1 base, with 14 bases sitting between them. Germline V CDR1 and CDR2: LNHDA, SQIVND (reference sequence). The DNA for the CDR3 is TGTGCCAGTAGGTTTGGAGGAGGAGGCACAGATACGCAGTATTTT. It translates to CASRFGGGGTDTQYF.

V is TRBV11-2 and J is TRBJ1-2; D remains ambiguous. V shed 5 bases and J shed 4 bases, with 8 bases lying between them. The germline V gene encodes CDR1 SGHAT and CDR2 FQNNGV. This CDR3 region has 12 residues. CDR3 protein: CASSLSAYGYTF. The CDR3 DNA sequence: TGTGCCAGCAGCCTCTCAGCCTATGGCTACACCTTC.

J is TRBJ1-6 and V is TRBV18, with TRBD1 matching over 7 bases. The J segment lost 6 bases and the V segment lost 8 bases, leaving 10 bases of the junction unmatched. Germline V gene lookup returns CDR1 KGHSH and CDR2 LQKENI. The CDR3 totals 15 residues. The CDR3 spells CASEDDTGVNSPLHF. The CDR3 DNA sequence: TGTGCCAGCGAGGATGATACAGGGGTTAATTCACCCCTCCACTTT.

This clone was counted only a few times. This chain joins TRBV9 and TRBJ2-1; no clear D gene. Germline values: CDR1 SGDLS, CDR2 YYNGEE. The CDR3 is 14 residues long. The V end was cut by 0 bases, the J end by 5 bases, with 9 bases between. CDR3 region: CASSVGTEHNEQFF. CDR3 nucleotides: TGTGCCAGCAGCGTAGGTACGGAACACAATGAGCAGTTCTTC.

The chain carries TRBV15 and TRBJ1-3, with 8 bases fitting TRBD1. This CDR3 comprises 16 residues. V lost 0 bases to trimming and J lost 4 bases; unmatched junction nucleotides: 5. Germline CDR1 is LNHNV and CDR2 is YYDKDF (reference sequence). CDR3 amino acids: CATSREQGVVGNTIYF. CDR3 coding DNA: TGTGCCACCAGCAGAGAACAGGGGGTGGTCGGAAACACCATATATTTT.

The chain joins TRBV9 to TRBJ2-5; 8 nucleotides align to TRBD2. Germline CDR1 is SGDLS and CDR2 is YYNGEE. The CDR3 is made up of 15 amino acids. V lost 4 bases to trimming and J lost 4 bases; unmatched junction nucleotides: 9. The CDR3 DNA follows: TGTGCCAGCAGCCTGGGACTAGGGAATGGAGAGACCCAGTACTTC. As protein: CASSLGLGNGETQYF.

The chain carries TRBV29-1 and TRBJ2-7; D could derive from TRBD1 or TRBD2 (5 bases each). The V end was cut by 4 bases, the J end by 3 bases, with 13 bases between. Per the germline V gene, CDR1 is SQVTM and CDR2 is ANQGSEA. This CDR3 has 13 amino acids. For the CDR3, the DNA is TGCAGCGTTGTTGGGACCGTCGACTACGAGCAGTACTTC. Encoded protein: CSVVGTVDYEQYF.

A single count supports this clone. The chain links TRBV19 to TRBJ2-3; possibly TRBD1 for D (6 bases). There are 15 residues in the CDR3. In germline, CDR1 is LNHDA, CDR2 SQIVND (reference sequence). Trimming took 6 bases from V and 4 from J, leaving 17 bases between them. The CDR3 nucleotides are TGTGCCAGTAGAGACCGCAGGGGAAGTCCAGATACGCAGTATTTT. Its translation is CASRDRRGSPDTQYF.

This chain connects TRBV2 to TRBJ1-6; 8 nucleotides line up with TRBD1. V was pared by 5 bases and J by 8 bases, with 5 bases of the junction left unmatched. CDR3 length: 14 amino acids. Germline CDR1 SNHLY, CDR2 FYNNEI. The chain's CDR3 is CASSSDREHSPLHF. DNA of the CDR3: TGTGCCAGCAGTTCGGACAGGGAACATTCACCCCTCCACTTT.